Below, 28 T cell receptor beta chains from the same sample are listed, as sequenced in a study of OX40 agonist ivuxolimab in advanced cancers. Some clones are missing from TCRdb's copy, which holds only in-frame ones; the method was immunoSEQ multiplex PCR. The sample includes tens of thousands of clones, approximately 80% of them seen just once. The starting material was CD4+ or CD8+ T cells sorted from blood, obtained in a trial of the OX40 agonist ivuxolimab. All receptors come from an adult with an advanced solid tumor such as melanoma, head and neck, liver or kidney cancer.

V and J are TRBV28 and TRBJ2-5, with D hard to call. The CDR3 length is 11 residues. Germline V gene sequence: CDR1 MDHEN, CDR2 SYDVKM. Trimming removed 5 bases at V and 4 bases at J, with 5 bases between. The CDR3 DNA follows: TGTGCCAGCAGTCCCCTAGAGACCCAGTACTTC. Translation gives CASSPLETQYF. The variable domain in full, with the rest retrieved from reference TRBV28 and TRBJ2-5, is DVKVTQSSRYLVKRTGEKVFLECVQDMDHENMFWYRQDPGLGLRLIYFSYDVKMKEKGDIPEGYSVSREKKERFSLILESASTNQTSMYLCASSPLETQYFGPGTRLLVL.

The chain uses TRBV15 and TRBJ2-7; weak D call: TRBD2 (5 bases). This CDR3 comprises 14 residues. The V gene's germline CDR1 is LNHNV and CDR2 YYDKDF (reference sequence). Deletions cut 4 bases from V and 1 base from J, with 11 bases between. CDR3 loop: CATSISRGSYEQYF. The CDR3 region has the DNA TGTGCCACCAGCATCTCGCGAGGGTCCTACGAGCAGTACTTC.

This clone was detected a few times. This rearrangement joins TRBV6-1 to TRBJ1-1; the match to TRBD1 covers 7 bases. The V gene's germline CDR1 is MNHNS and CDR2 SASEGT. V lost 0 bases, J lost 0 bases, and 10 bases stayed unmatched. The CDR3 spans 18 residues. CDR3 in DNA: TGTGCCAGCAGTGAAGCCGCGAGGGGGCTGAGGATGAACACTGAAGCTTTCTTT. Protein product: CASSEAARGLRMNTEAFF.

This clone was seen only once. CDR3 nucleotides: TGCAGCGTTACAAACACTGAAGCTTTCTTT. Amino acids: CSVTNTEAFF. V and J are TRBV29-1 and TRBJ1-1; no firm D call. V lost 5 bases and J lost 2, with 3 bases in between. The CDR3 length is 10 residues. Germline CDR1 SQVTM, CDR2 ANQGSEA.

The chain joins TRBV7-3 to TRBJ1-1, with D tentatively TRBD1 (5 bases). This CDR3 spans 14 amino acids. Trimming left V 1 base short and J 6 bases short, with 12 bases between. Germline CDR1 is SGHTA and CDR2 is FQGTGA. The CDR3 coding sequence is TGTGCCAGCAGCTTAAACCTGGGGGACGCTGAAGCTTTCTTT. Its translation: CASSLNLGDAEAFF.

The chain is built from TRBV28 and TRBJ1-5; the D is unclear. Germline CDR1 MDHEN, CDR2 SYDVKM. The V end was cut by 7 bases, the J end by 2 bases, with 15 bases between. The CDR3 consists of 15 residues. In DNA, the CDR3 is TGTGCCAGCAACAGCGCAGACGGTGGCAATCAGCCCCAGCATTTT. It encodes CASNSADGGNQPQHF.

The chain has TRBV5-1 and TRBJ2-2, with 7 positions matching TRBD1. Germline values: CDR1 SGHRS, CDR2 YFSETQ. V lost 7 bases to trimming and J lost 0 bases; unmatched junction nucleotides: 6. The CDR3 loop spans 15 amino acids. CDR3 in DNA: TGCGCCAGCTCCCAGACAGGGTCGAACACCGGGGAGCTGTTTTTT. Its translation is CASSQTGSNTGELFF.

The chain joins TRBV15 to TRBJ1-6; no firm D call. V lost 0 bases and J 7 bases, leaving 7 bases between the germline ends. Per the germline V gene, CDR1 is LNHNV and CDR2 is YYDKDF (reference sequence). The CDR3 runs to 14 residues. The CDR3 DNA sequence: TGTGCCACCAGCAGAGACAGGTGGAATTCACCCCTCCACTTT. This gives the protein CATSRDRWNSPLHF. The full variable domain, its missing parts supplied by reference TRBV15 and TRBJ1-6, is DAMVIQNPRYQVTQFGKPVTLSCSQTLNHNVMYWYQQKSSQAPKLLFHYYDKDFNNEADTPDNFQSRRPNTSFCFLDIRSPGLGDTAMYLCATSRDRWNSPLHFGNGTRLTVT.

V is TRBV28 and J is TRBJ1-4, with 8 bases that match TRBD1. The germline V gene encodes CDR1 MDHEN and CDR2 SYDVKM. Trimming removed 7 bases from V and 10 bases from J; junction bases left unmatched: 11. CDR3 length equals 14 residues. DNA for the CDR3: TGTGCCAGCATCCTGGACAGGGAGGACGGAAAACTGTTTTTT. This sequence encodes CASILDREDGKLFF.

The chain links TRBV19 to TRBJ2-3; 11 bases agree with TRBD1. The trim removed 5 bases at V and 8 bases at J, leaving 6 bases unmatched. The CDR3 is 14 amino acids. Germline assignment: CDR1 LNHDA and CDR2 SQIVND (reference sequence). Written as DNA, the CDR3 is TGTGCCAGTAGTGGGACAGGGGGAGCGGGTACGCAGTATTTT. Translated: CASSGTGGAGTQYF.

V usage is TRBV5-3 and J usage is TRBJ1-5, with D possibly matching TRBD1 (5 bases). TRBV5-3 falls under the ORF class, with uncertain function. With 1 base removed from V and 3 bases from J, the gap between germline ends came to 11 bases. The CDR3 has 15 amino acids. The CDR3 DNA sequence: TGTGCCAGAAGCTTGTCCACAGGCCTCAATCAGCCCCAGCATTTT. Its translation: CARSLSTGLNQPQHF.

The chain couples TRBV28 to TRBJ2-5; 7 nucleotides line up with TRBD1. CDR3 length: 15 amino acids. Unmatched junction bases numbered 16, after V lost 8 bases and J lost 7 bases. Germline V gives CDR1 MDHEN, CDR2 SYDVKM. CDR3: CASENPQGPGGTQYF. CDR3 coding DNA: TGTGCCAGCGAGAATCCACAGGGGCCTGGAGGGACCCAGTACTTC.

This clone was detected a few times. The chain couples TRBV2 to TRBJ1-5; D call uncertain. CDR3 length: 14 amino acids. Trimming took 4 bases from V and 7 from J, leaving 14 bases between them. In germline, CDR1 is SNHLY, CDR2 FYNNEI. CDR3 DNA: TGTGCCAGCAGTGGGGGAACAGCGGGGCAGCCCCAGCATTTT. Amino acids: CASSGGTAGQPQHF.

Comments on this clone: The junction shows a germline mismatch at one end, possibly a read error. This CDR3 is also generated by other DNA sequences in the sample. The chain is built from TRBV2 and TRBJ2-5; no clear D gene. Germline CDR1 and CDR2: SNHLY and FYNNEI. There are 13 residues in the CDR3. Written as DNA, the CDR3 is TGTGCCAGCAGTGAGTTGTTGAGAGAGACTCAGTACTTC. Translating it yields CASSELLRETQYF. Looking up the rest from reference TRBV2 and TRBJ2-5 gives the full variable domain: EPEVTQTPSHQVTQMGQEVILRCVPISNHLYFYWYRQILGQKVEFLVSFYNNEISEKSEIFDDQFSVERPDGSNFTLKIRSTKLEDSAMYFCASSELLRETQYFGPGTRLLVL.

A single count supports this clone. The J gene is TRBJ2-1, the V gene TRBV29-1, with D perhaps TRBD1 (5 bases). V was pared by 1 base and J by 8 bases, with 12 bases between. In germline, CDR1 is SQVTM, CDR2 ANQGSEA. CDR3 length: 13 amino acids. The CDR3 nucleotides read TGCAGCGTTGAAGTGATCAGGGCCGATGAGCAGTTCTTC. Translated: CSVEVIRADEQFF.

The chain is built from TRBV7-2 and TRBJ1-5; no clear D. The CDR3 length is 14 residues. Germline V gives CDR1 SGHTA, CDR2 FQGNSA. Trimming took 5 bases from V and 5 from J, leaving 13 bases between them. The CDR3 nucleotides read TGTGCCAGCAGCCCACTCCCCCGGGATCAGCCCCAGCATTTT. Translation gives CASSPLPRDQPQHF.

V and J are TRBV7-9 and TRBJ2-1; 8 bases match TRBD1. This CDR3 contains 15 residues. V lost 7 bases to trimming and J lost 4 bases; unmatched junction nucleotides: 9. Germline V gene lookup returns CDR1 SEHNR and CDR2 FQNEAQ (reference sequence). CDR3 DNA sequence: TGTGCCAGCACCGGACAGGGAAGCGGGTACAATGAGCAGTTCTTC. Its protein is CASTGQGSGYNEQFF. Filled out from reference TRBV7-9 and TRBJ2-1, the complete variable domain reads DTGVSQNPRHKITKRGQNVTFRCDPISEHNRLYWYRQTLGQGPEFLTYFQNEAQLEKSRLLSDRFSAERPKGSFSTLEIQRTEQGDSAMYLCASTGQGSGYNEQFFGPGTRLTVL.

This chain connects TRBV29-1 to TRBJ1-4; TRBD1 matches 8 bases. The CDR3 loop spans 15 amino acids. Germline assignment: CDR1 SQVTM and CDR2 ANQGSEA. V shed 5 bases and J 0 bases; nucleotides not matched to a gene: 5. CDR3 bases: TGCAGCGTTACCGGGACAGGCTCAACTAATGAAAAACTGTTTTTT. Amino acids: CSVTGTGSTNEKLFF.

The chain combines TRBV28 with TRBJ1-2; D unclear. Germline CDR1 is MDHEN and CDR2 is SYDVKM. V was cut by 6 bases and J by 4 bases, with 9 bases left in between. The CDR3 consists of 12 residues. DNA of the CDR3: TGTGCCAGCAGATCCCCTTCCTATGGCTACACCTTC. Translation: CASRSPSYGYTF.

The chain is built from TRBV19 and TRBJ2-7; D is possibly TRBD1 (5 bases). The CDR3 consists of 14 residues. The V end lost 6 bases, the J end lost 1 base, and 13 bases lay between the germline ends. The germline CDR1 and CDR2 sequences are LNHDA and SQIVND (reference sequence). Written as DNA, the CDR3 is TGTGCCAGTAGCTCGAATGGGGCATCCTACGAGCAGTACTTC. Translated: CASSSNGASYEQYF.

This clone has just one count. The genes are TRBV5-1 and TRBJ2-5; 8 nucleotides match TRBD1. The trim removed 0 bases at V and 5 bases at J, leaving 6 bases unmatched. From germline, CDR1 is SGHRS and CDR2 YFSETQ. CDR3 size: 15 residues. The CDR3 sequence is CASSLAQGAWETQYF. The CDR3 region has the DNA TGCGCCAGCAGCTTGGCCCAGGGGGCTTGGGAGACCCAGTACTTC.

This chain links TRBV4-2 with TRBJ2-1; 11 bases are a match to TRBD2. The CDR3 contains 18 residues. Germline values: CDR1 LGHNA, CDR2 YNFKEQ. With 3 bases clipped from V and 5 bases from J, the junction kept 12 bases outside the gene matches. The CDR3 DNA is TGTGCCAGCAGCCAGGGTGCCCTTAGCGGGAGGGGGGACAATGAGCAGTTCTTC. This encodes CASSQGALSGRGDNEQFF.

V is TRBV27 and J is TRBJ1-5; TRBD1 agrees at 7 bases. CDR1 is MNHEY, CDR2 SMNVEV, per germline (reference sequence). The junction had 22 bases not matched to a gene; V was cut back by 6 bases and J by 11 bases. CDR3 size: 17 residues. CDR3 bases: TGTGCCAGCAGATCAGCATCGGGACAGACAAGCCTTGCGGCCCAGCATTTT. It yields the protein CASRSASGQTSLAAQHF.

The rearrangement joins TRBV28 to TRBJ2-5, with D perhaps matching TRBD1 or TRBD2 (6 bases each). Trimming stripped 8 bases from V and 0 bases from J, with 13 bases between. This CDR3 has 14 amino acids. Germline V gene sequence: CDR1 MDHEN, CDR2 SYDVKM. The chain's CDR3 is CASLPGGHQETQYF. The DNA for the CDR3 is TGTGCCAGCCTTCCCGGGGGCCACCAAGAGACCCAGTACTTC.

J is TRBJ1-4 and V is TRBV6-1; no clear D gene. CDR1 and CDR2 from the germline V gene are MNHNS and SASEGT. Trimming removed 3 bases at V and 3 bases at J, with 20 bases between. The CDR3 loop spans 18 amino acids. DNA for the CDR3: TGTGCCAGCAGTGACCCGAATTGGGGTGCGGGGTCTAATGAAAAACTGTTTTTT. It specifies CASSDPNWGAGSNEKLFF.

The chain has TRBV4-1 and TRBJ1-2; TRBD1 aligns across 7 bases. This CDR3 spans 16 amino acids. The V and J ends lost 4 bases and 8 bases, in that order; junction bases with no gene match: 16. Per the germline V gene, CDR1 is MGHRA and CDR2 is YSYEKL. Here the CDR3 DNA reads TGCGCCAGCAGCCTGCTCCAAGGGGGCTTAGAGGGAGGCTACACCTTC. It is translated as CASSLLQGGLEGGYTF.

The chain combines TRBV5-4 with TRBJ1-2, with TRBD1 as a possible D gene (5 bases). V gave up 0 bases and J gave up 0 bases, with 9 bases separating them. Germline V gives CDR1 SGHNT, CDR2 YYREEE (reference sequence). CDR3 length: 15 amino acids. The CDR3, as DNA: TGTGCCAGCAGCTTGGACAGGAGAGCTAACTATGGCTACACCTTC. This gives the protein CASSLDRRANYGYTF. Full variable domain (outside the CDR3, taken from reference TRBV5-4 and TRBJ1-2): ETGVTQSPTHLIKTRGQQVTLRCSSQSGHNTVSWYQQALGQGPQFIFQYYREEENGRGNFPPRFSGLQFPNYSSELNVNALELDDSALYLCASSLDRRANYGYTFGSGTRLTVV.

The J gene is TRBJ1-1, the V gene TRBV10-1; a weak D match, TRBD1 (6 bases). Germline V lookup: CDR1 WNHNN, CDR2 SYGVQD (reference sequence). V was shortened by 8 bases and J by 0 bases, with 13 bases between the two germline ends. CDR3 size: 14 residues. CDR3 bases: TGCGCCAGCGCCAAGGGGGGGCTGAACACTGAAGCTTTCTTT. Amino acid sequence: CASAKGGLNTEAFF.